These 8 T cell receptor beta chains originate from one sample sequenced in a study of CD8 T cells in ankylosing spondylitis. TCRdb fed the 5' RACE reads into MiXCR, producing one record per CDR3 protein. The sample includes 80,000 to 100,000 distinct CDR3 sequences, roughly 8.8% seen only once; the top ten take under 6%. The sequenced material came from blood, either unsorted or a sorted T cell fraction (not recorded which). Receptor source: a male donor with ankylosing spondylitis or in good health (not recorded which).

This clonotype was observed a handful of times. The chain combines TRBV7-2 with TRBJ1-2, with no clear D. The germline gives CDR1 SGHTA, CDR2 FQGNSA. Deletions cut 7 bases from V and 1 base from J, with 16 bases between. CDR3 length equals 15 residues. The CDR3 DNA reads as TGTGCCAGCACTGAGCGGGTTAATCTTAACTATGGCTACACCTTC. This encodes CASTERVNLNYGYTF.

This clonotype occurred many times. The chain has TRBV20-1 and TRBJ2-7, with a possible D match to TRBD2 (6 bases). CDR1 DFQATT and CDR2 SNEGSKA come from the germline V gene (reference sequence). This CDR3 contains 14 residues. V dropped 3 bases and J dropped 2 bases, with 14 bases sitting between them. The CDR3 sequence is CSARLILAAYEQYF. The CDR3 nucleotides read TGCAGTGCTAGGCTCATACTAGCAGCCTACGAGCAGTACTTC.

This clonotype showed up many times. The chain joins TRBV7-9 to TRBJ2-7; the D call may be TRBD1 or TRBD2 (5 bases each). Germline V CDR1 and CDR2: SEHNR, FQNEAQ (reference sequence). There are 14 residues in the CDR3. The ends were cut back, 5 bases at V and 2 bases at J, with 13 bases in the middle. The chain's CDR3 is CASSIQEVPYEQYF. For the CDR3, the DNA is TGTGCCAGCAGCATACAGGAGGTTCCCTACGAGCAGTACTTC.

This clonotype was seen at least ten times. J is TRBJ2-5 and V is TRBV7-8, with D uncertain. The length of the CDR3 is 14 residues. Looked up from germline, CDR1 is SGHVS and CDR2 is FQNEAQ. Trimming removed 0 bases from V and 7 bases from J, with 12 bases in between. Written as DNA, the CDR3 is TGTGCCAGCAGCTTAGCGCTTGATCTGGGGACCCAGTACTTC. Its protein is CASSLALDLGTQYF.

This clonotype appeared many times. This chain links TRBV29-1 with TRBJ2-5; 12 bases fit TRBD2. The V segment lost 1 base and the J segment 0 bases; nucleotides outside the gene matches: 12. Germline CDR1 reads SQVTM; CDR2 reads ANQGSEA. The CDR3 is 19 amino acids. The CDR3 sequence: CSVEGHPSGGALYQETQYF. The CDR3 DNA reads TGCAGCGTTGAAGGACACCCTAGCGGGGGGGCCCTTTACCAAGAGACCCAGTACTTC.

This clonotype was counted at least ten times. This chain joins TRBV5-6 and TRBJ1-6, with 8 bases fitting TRBD1. The CDR3 totals 15 residues. The ends lost 5 bases at V and 8 bases at J; junction bases unmatched: 9. Looked up from germline, CDR1 is SGHDT and CDR2 is YYEEEE. The CDR3 coding sequence is TGTGCCAGCAGGTCTTCAGGGGGCGCGGATTCACCCCTCCACTTT. This sequence encodes CASRSSGGADSPLHF.

The sample holds many counts of this clonotype. The chain is built from TRBV20-1 and TRBJ2-7; a possible D gene is TRBD2 (6 bases). The V and J ends lost 6 bases and 3 bases respectively, with 18 bases between them. Germline assignment: CDR1 DFQATT and CDR2 SNEGSKA (reference sequence). The CDR3 sequence is 14 residues long. In DNA, the CDR3 is TGCAGTGCGACTCGACTGGGACTCCTCTACGAGCAGTACTTC. The encoded protein is CSATRLGLLYEQYF.

In its sample, this clonotype was seen many times. The chain combines TRBV3-1 with TRBJ1-5, with unresolved D. This CDR3 is built from 15 residues. CDR1 is LGHDT and CDR2 is YNNKEL in the germline V gene (reference sequence). V was pared by 0 bases and J by 9 bases, with 15 bases between. Here the CDR3 reads CASSQDFERAGPQHF. In DNA form, the CDR3 reads TGTGCCAGCAGCCAAGATTTCGAGCGGGCTGGGCCCCAGCATTTT.